This TCR beta chain was sequenced during a study of cytomegalovirus exposure and HLA in healthy donors (dated by TCRdb to the late 2010s). With respect to the entire study: According to an earlier analysis of a few hundred of the donors, about 179 million T cells yielded some 120 million unique TCR beta sequences and 276 Gb of sequence data. An earlier analysis of 500 to 650 of the donors applied high-throughput TCR beta sequencing to assess whether each TCR beta V gene segment acted as functional or pseudogenic. Rather than using new phenotypic data, the later analysis identified candidate immune exposures from TCR beta sequences and from how often those sequences occurred across donors. The number of typed donors differed by locus: about 620-640 for A, B, C, DRB1 and DQB1; 500 to 550 for DQA1; around 610 for DPA1; and approximately 450 for DPB1. Along with the 666-subject first cohort, a separate validation cohort of over a hundred different subjects was used. Both class I and class II loci were covered by HLA typing, at four-digit resolution. Among the roughly 380 genotyped donors, approximately 76% belonged to the genetic ancestry cluster associated with self-reported Caucasian donors. Among roughly 370 genotyped donors of the cohort, an average of approximately 230,000 unique TCR beta nucleotide sequences were sequenced per donor, about a sixth of them non-productive. Donor age, sex, ethnicity and CMV serostatus were compiled alongside the repertoire data. Approximately 300 gigabases of sequencing data and approximately 80 million unique TCR sequences were included in an early release covering about 600 HLA-typed donors. The study aimed to test whether signatures of past pathogen exposure could be identified by cataloging public T cell receptors. To predict cytomegalovirus infection status, the study combined high-throughput TCR immunosequencing, statistical association of individual TCRs with disease status, and machine learning. The study profiled the T cell repertoires of around 700 subjects by immunosequencing and related them to cytomegalovirus serostatus. A later genetic analysis used genome-wide SNP genotypes for about 65% of the roughly 700 donors, treating that subset as a discovery cohort. Every repertoire in the discovery cohort had been generated on one and the same sequencing platform. Because of strong linkage in the cohort, roughly five DR-DQ haplotypes were treated as single units for association and clustering. A later analysis re-examined previously published TCR beta repertoires from roughly 720 donors and added high-resolution HLA genotyping to investigate patterns of TCR occurrence. Findings and caveats that apply to the study as a whole: CMV serostatus was the only immune exposure information available for the cohort. In both the original and validation cohorts, the classifier was reported to diagnose cytomegalovirus status with high specificity and sensitivity. In a later analysis, 16,951 TCR beta sequences were associated with specific HLA alleles at a false discovery rate of 0.05. Because counts were too low, roughly 18 rarely observed V segments, including chromosome 9 orphons, were left out of the earlier analysis of about 620 of the donors. A further reported finding was that TCR beta sequences accurately predicted the HLA-A and HLA-B alleles for most subjects in the first cohort. In the study, some 180 TCR beta chains were listed as associated with cytomegalovirus. A cluster of highly shared sequence variants was judged likely to be a technical artifact of the sequencing pipeline. HLA typing was unavailable for some donors at each locus, so association tests used only the typed subset. This cohort had only TCR beta chains sequenced, and the lack of alpha or paired-chain data limited which features could be detected. A later genetic analysis reported fewer N-insertions in productive TCRs among donors in an Asian-associated ancestry cluster than the roughly 720-donor mean. Several of the top co-occurrence clusters appeared to be linked to parvovirus B19, influenza, CMV and Epstein-Barr virus, according to a later analysis. While some public TCRs were present in many individuals, most TCR sequences turned up only very rarely across donors. Some IMGT-functional V segments, including TRBV6-2 and TRBV6-3, could not be distinguished by the 87-base-pair reads and were therefore excluded. The presence/absence analyses assumed that sequencing depth was roughly uniform across donors, and that assumption may not be true. According to a later analysis, most CMV-associated TCR beta chains appeared to be HLA-restricted, and the HLA associations seemed to be driven largely by CMV exposure. When HLA alleles, especially DR and DQ, strongly co-occurred, TCR associations were difficult to assign to individual alleles. In vitro tests confirmed that a few of the cytomegalovirus-associated TCR beta chains recognize cytomegalovirus antigens. A later analysis found that TCR association rates varied across HLA loci, with DRB1 alleles showing the most associated TCRs and HLA-C alleles the fewest. A later analysis found that HLA-associated TCR beta chains were more clonally expanded and had lower generation probabilities than equally common non-associated chains. A later genetic analysis associated a missense DCLRE1C variant with V-gene and J-gene trimming of TCR beta chains, and an independent cohort replicated the association. Correlated functional status among segregating V segments might reflect linkage disequilibrium, but an unknown experimental factor could not be ruled out. The authors suggested that the approach could potentially be generalized to other disease states and immunological phenotypes. An earlier analysis of some 590 of the donors showed that most TCR beta V segments appeared in productive rearrangements either about 87% or about 30% of the time, which broadly matched IMGT annotations.

The cohort was made up of about 610 healthy bone marrow donors. At the time of sampling, every cohort member was nominally healthy, though immune exposures that went unrecorded were likely present. The donor was CMV seronegative and was included in the group of under 450 seronegative cohort members. Each donor provided a peripheral blood sample, and peripheral blood mononuclear cells were used for TCR beta sequencing. Genomic DNA extraction from the blood cell samples was performed with the Qiagen DNeasy Blood Extraction Kit. On this clone itself: Its target antigen remains unknown. Nothing much larger sits one base from this clone, and base qualities are not available.

Receptors were amplified or captured by the immunoSEQ multiplex PCR assay. For the multiplex PCR, a mixture combining 60 forward primers for TCR Vbeta segments and 13 reverse primers for TCR Jbeta segments was used. The CDR3 region of rearranged TCR beta genes was amplified from genomic DNA by a multiplex PCR assay. Amplified TCR beta libraries were sequenced as 87-base-pair reads on the Illumina HiSeq System. The published analysis was carried out like this. A later analysis counted tens of millions of unique TCR beta chains across the 550 to 700 repertoires, and some 11 million of these chains were shared by at least two donors. Raw reads were error-corrected and collapsed into unique sequences by a nearest-neighbor algorithm in which closely related sequences were merged to remove PCR and sequencing errors. CDR3 sequences were aligned to IMGT reference sequences to assign V, D and J gene segments. For a sequence to be retained, at least a six-nucleotide match to both a V gene segment and a J gene segment was required. Rearrangements were classified as productive when the CDR3 lacked stop codons and remained in frame with V and J, and all other rearrangements were classified as non-productive. Following IMGT convention, CDR3 was defined as the stretch from the second conserved V-encoded cysteine to the conserved J-encoded phenylalanine. The earlier analysis of around 640 of the donors excluded sequences that lacked an unambiguous match to a single V gene segment. An earlier analysis of 587 of the donors called V segments functional above 56.7% productive rearrangements and segregating when the between-donor standard deviation exceeded 5%. A statistical classification framework was developed to diagnose cytomegalovirus status using the catalog of TCR beta chain sequences. In a later analysis, TCR nucleotide sequences were compared against IMGT/GENE-DB human TR gene sequences so that V and J genes could be assigned. In a later analysis, CDR3 sequences and most-parsimonious VDJ recombination scenarios were assigned using the TCRdist pipeline. A later analysis defined each TCR beta chain by its CDR3 amino acid sequence plus V-gene family, and excluded reads lacking a unique V-gene family. As a way to deal with suspected cross-contamination and a sequencing artifact, a later analysis dropped roughly 600 nucleotide sequences that were highly shared and had low generation probability. A later analysis calculated a clonal expansion index for each public chain from normalized within-repertoire ranks of inferred template counts. A later analysis computed generation probabilities with a VDJ recombination model fitted to out-of-frame rearrangements, and checked the results against IGoR. A later analysis scored TCR-TCR, TCR-HLA and TCR-CMV co-occurrence with hypergeometric tests, applying a repertoire-size bias correction to TCR pairs. To estimate false discovery rates, a later analysis permuted the HLA or CMV assignments 20 times. In a later analysis, co-occurring TCRs were grouped using DBSCAN, with TCRdist sequence similarity added in when clustering inside HLA-allele-positive subsets. Repertoires with fewer than 30,000 or more than 120,000 public chains were left out of co-occurrence clustering, as were a handful of repertoires with anomalous nucleotide sharing. The table comes from immuneACCESS by way of TCRdb, which keeps in-frame sequences with V and J called. Part of the clones is missing from these tables; in studies checked, under half for an unresolved V gene and the rest for unknown reasons. V, J and clone size are those of that table, while D and trimming were read from the DNA. Here the sample has 90,000 to 140,000 clones; around 75% occur a single time. The ten top clones hold under 1.5% of the sample.

The germline V gene encodes CDR1 MNHEY and CDR2 SMNVEV (reference sequence). The CDR3, cysteine through phenylalanine, is 14 amino acids long. Only the CDR3 portion is preserved as DNA: 42 bases, with reading frame beginning at the first base. The junction shows trimming of 4 bases on V and 3 bases on J, plus 13 bases between the germline ends. The receptor's source is a middle-aged man in good health and CMV-seronegative. The sample comprised PBMCs. The chain uses TRBV27 and TRBJ2-7; a tentative D call is TRBD2 (6 bases match). The DNA sequence reads TGTGCCAGCAGTTCGGGACTCAGGCGCTACGAGCAGTACTTC. It specifies CASSSGLRRYEQYF.